This T cell receptor beta chain was profiled in a study of Tregs in tolerant kidney transplant recipients. Study findings and constraints: Validation in larger populations is needed because few patients were studied. This study did not directly address biological reproducibility.

Libraries were prepared by immunoSEQ multiplex PCR; TCRdb keeps only in-frame clonotypes and omits some of them. The table includes under 300,000 clones, more than 65% detected once. Unstimulated Tregs (CD4+CD25+CD127-) and CD4+CD25- non-Tregs were sorted from PBMCs. This clone was detected once. What it binds is not known. Sequencing was carried out using CD4+ T cells from blood. The clonotype was recovered from a human donor in good health.

The DNA of the CDR3 is TGTGCCAGTAGCATCAGGGGGGGACAGAGCTACGAGCAGTACTTC. It yields the protein CASSIRGGQSYEQYF. The chain has TRBV19 and TRBJ2-7; perhaps D is TRBD1 or TRBD2 (7 bases each). Per the germline V gene, CDR1 is LNHDA and CDR2 is SQIVND (reference sequence). The CDR3 runs 15 residues. V lost 6 bases and J 3 bases, leaving 18 bases between the germline ends.